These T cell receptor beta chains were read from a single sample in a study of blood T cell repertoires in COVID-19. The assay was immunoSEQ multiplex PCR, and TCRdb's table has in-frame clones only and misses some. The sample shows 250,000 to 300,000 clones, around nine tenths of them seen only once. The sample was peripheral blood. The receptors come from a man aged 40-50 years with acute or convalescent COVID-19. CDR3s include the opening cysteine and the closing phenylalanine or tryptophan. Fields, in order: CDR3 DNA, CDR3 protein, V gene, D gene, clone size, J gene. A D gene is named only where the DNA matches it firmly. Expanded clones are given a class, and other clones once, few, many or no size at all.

cdr3_nt: TGTGCCAGCAGTAGGCAGGCCAATAATCAGCCCCAGCATTTT
cdr3_aa: CASSRQANNQPQHF
v_call: TRBV2
d_call: -
clone_size: -
j_call: TRBJ1-5

cdr3_nt: TGTGCTAGTGGTTTGGCGGGACAGGGGGGCCCGGGCACTGAAGCTTTCTTT
cdr3_aa: CASGLAGQGGPGTEAFF
v_call: TRBV12-5
d_call: TRBD1
clone_size: -
j_call: TRBJ1-1

cdr3_nt: TGCGCCAGCAGCCAAGAGGGACAGGTACCCGGGGAGCTGTTTTTT
cdr3_aa: CASSQEGQVPGELFF
v_call: TRBV4-1
d_call: TRBD1
clone_size: -
j_call: TRBJ2-2

cdr3_nt: TGTGCCAGCAGTCTTATGACGGGAAGTAATGAAAAACTGTTTTTT
cdr3_aa: CASSLMTGSNEKLFF
v_call: TRBV27
d_call: -
clone_size: -
j_call: TRBJ1-4

cdr3_nt: TGTGCCAGCAGCTTGGGCTGGAGCTCCTACAATGAGCAGTTCTTC
cdr3_aa: CASSLGWSSYNEQFF
v_call: TRBV5-4
d_call: -
clone_size: -
j_call: TRBJ2-1

cdr3_nt: TGTGCCAGCAGCTGGCAGGGCAGAGTCCATGGCTACACCTTC
cdr3_aa: CASSWQGRVHGYTF
v_call: TRBV5-5
d_call: -
clone_size: few
j_call: TRBJ1-2

cdr3_nt: TGTGCCAGCAGCGGACGAACTTGGCCCCTACTAGATTACGAGCAGTACTTC
cdr3_aa: CASSGRTWPLLDYEQYF
v_call: TRBV5-6
d_call: -
clone_size: -
j_call: TRBJ2-7

cdr3_nt: TGTGCCAGTAAAGGGGGGGCTTATAACACTGAAGCTTTCTTT
cdr3_aa: CASKGGAYNTEAFF
v_call: TRBV19
d_call: -
clone_size: -
j_call: TRBJ1-1

cdr3_nt: TGTGCCAGCAGCTTAAATTCTCCTCTGAACACCGGGGAGCTGTTTTTT
cdr3_aa: CASSLNSPLNTGELFF
v_call: TRBV7-3
d_call: -
clone_size: -
j_call: TRBJ2-2

cdr3_nt: TGTGCCAGCAGTTCTCAGTATAGCAATCAGCCCCAGCATTTT
cdr3_aa: CASSSQYSNQPQHF
v_call: TRBV6-4
d_call: -
clone_size: -
j_call: TRBJ1-5

cdr3_nt: TGCGCCAGCAGCCTCCGTGGGGACAGGGCAGATACGCAGTATTTT
cdr3_aa: CASSLRGDRADTQYF
v_call: TRBV4-1
d_call: TRBD1
clone_size: -
j_call: TRBJ2-3

cdr3_nt: TGTGCCAGCAGTGTAGACACCCAAGGTGGCTATGGCTACACCTTC
cdr3_aa: CASSVDTQGGYGYTF
v_call: TRBV6-4
d_call: -
clone_size: once
j_call: TRBJ1-2

cdr3_nt: TGTGCCAGTAGTATCGGATTCGTTGGGGGCACCCACGAGCAGTACTTC
cdr3_aa: CASSIGFVGGTHEQYF
v_call: TRBV19
d_call: -
clone_size: once
j_call: TRBJ2-7

cdr3_nt: TGTGCCAGCAGTTTTCATCCGGGGTACGAGCAGTACTTC
cdr3_aa: CASSFHPGYEQYF
v_call: TRBV12-3/TRBV12-4
d_call: -
clone_size: -
j_call: TRBJ2-7

cdr3_nt: TGTGCCAGCAGCTTGGGGACAAGCTTTGAAGCTTTCTTT
cdr3_aa: CASSLGTSFEAFF
v_call: TRBV5-4
d_call: -
clone_size: few
j_call: TRBJ1-1

cdr3_nt: TGCGCCAGCAGCTTGGAGCAGACAGGGGATTATGGCTACACCTTC
cdr3_aa: CASSLEQTGDYGYTF
v_call: TRBV5-1
d_call: TRBD1
clone_size: -
j_call: TRBJ1-2

cdr3_nt: TGTGCCAGCAGTGGGGAGATTTACACAGATACGCAGTATTTT
cdr3_aa: CASSGEIYTDTQYF
v_call: TRBV2
d_call: -
clone_size: -
j_call: TRBJ2-3

cdr3_nt: TGTGCCAGCAGTCGAACAGGGGCCAAAAACATTCAGTACTTC
cdr3_aa: CASSRTGAKNIQYF
v_call: TRBV6-5
d_call: -
clone_size: -
j_call: TRBJ2-4

cdr3_nt: TGTGCCAGCAGCGCTTACCCGGACAGGGGATCCGGGGCCAACGTCCTGACTTTC
cdr3_aa: CASSAYPDRGSGANVLTF
v_call: TRBV9
d_call: TRBD1
clone_size: -
j_call: TRBJ2-6

cdr3_nt: TGTGCCAGCAGGACAGGGGTTAACACCGGGGAGCTGTTTTTT
cdr3_aa: CASRTGVNTGELFF
v_call: TRBV6-5
d_call: TRBD1
clone_size: -
j_call: TRBJ2-2

cdr3_nt: TGTGCCAGCAGCTTAGACAGAGTCTCCTACGAGCAGTACTTC
cdr3_aa: CASSLDRVSYEQYF
v_call: TRBV7-8
d_call: -
clone_size: once
j_call: TRBJ2-7

cdr3_nt: TGTGCCTGGGGGGACAGGCCCTACGAGCAGTACTTC
cdr3_aa: CAWGDRPYEQYF
v_call: TRBV30
d_call: TRBD1
clone_size: -
j_call: TRBJ2-7

cdr3_nt: TGCGCCAGCAGCAGCCTGGGGGGCTCCTACAATGAGCAGTTCTTC
cdr3_aa: CASSSLGGSYNEQFF
v_call: TRBV5-1
d_call: -
clone_size: -
j_call: TRBJ2-1

cdr3_nt: TGTGCCAGTAGTATCTTCTCCGGGACAGGGTACGAGCAGTACTTC
cdr3_aa: CASSIFSGTGYEQYF
v_call: TRBV19
d_call: TRBD1
clone_size: once
j_call: TRBJ2-7

cdr3_nt: TGTGCCAGCAGCTTAGCCTCAGGGGTAGATACGCAGTATTTT
cdr3_aa: CASSLASGVDTQYF
v_call: TRBV7-2
d_call: -
clone_size: -
j_call: TRBJ2-3

cdr3_nt: TGTGCCAGCAGCGAGGGGACAGGCCTCATGAACACTGAAGCTTTCTTT
cdr3_aa: CASSEGTGLMNTEAFF
v_call: TRBV9
d_call: TRBD1
clone_size: -
j_call: TRBJ1-1

cdr3_nt: TGCGCCAGCCAGGGGGAAGGCTATGGCTACACCTTC
cdr3_aa: CASQGEGYGYTF
v_call: TRBV5-1
d_call: TRBD1
clone_size: -
j_call: TRBJ1-2

cdr3_nt: TGTGCCATCAGTGAGCAGGGAAGGAGTGAGCAGTTCTTC
cdr3_aa: CAISEQGRSEQFF
v_call: TRBV10-3
d_call: -
clone_size: -
j_call: TRBJ2-1

cdr3_nt: TGTGCCAGCAGTTTACCCCTGTTCGATGGCTACACCTTC
cdr3_aa: CASSLPLFDGYTF
v_call: TRBV12-3/TRBV12-4
d_call: -
clone_size: once
j_call: TRBJ1-2

cdr3_nt: TGTGCCAGCAGCTTGCCGCTAGCCACAGATACGCAGTATTTT
cdr3_aa: CASSLPLATDTQYF
v_call: TRBV5-6
d_call: -
clone_size: -
j_call: TRBJ2-3

cdr3_nt: TGTGCCAGCAGCCAAGATTCTCCCTATGGCTACACCTTC
cdr3_aa: CASSQDSPYGYTF
v_call: TRBV4-2
d_call: -
clone_size: -
j_call: TRBJ1-2

cdr3_nt: TGTGCCACCAGCAGAGGGGGGCAGCGGAGCACTGAAGCTTTCTTT
cdr3_aa: CATSRGGQRSTEAFF
v_call: TRBV15
d_call: -
clone_size: -
j_call: TRBJ1-1

cdr3_nt: TGTGCCAGCAGCTTAAGGGGCGTCTATGATGAGCAGTACTTC
cdr3_aa: CASSLRGVYDEQYF
v_call: TRBV11-2
d_call: -
clone_size: -
j_call: TRBJ2-7

cdr3_nt: TGTGCCAGCAGGCCTGGGGGGTTAGATACGCAGTATTTT
cdr3_aa: CASRPGGLDTQYF
v_call: TRBV6-5
d_call: -
clone_size: -
j_call: TRBJ2-3

cdr3_nt: TGTGCCAGCAGCCCTACTGGGAGGGCCTACGAGCAGTACTTC
cdr3_aa: CASSPTGRAYEQYF
v_call: TRBV11-3
d_call: TRBD2
clone_size: -
j_call: TRBJ2-7

cdr3_nt: TGTGCCAGCAGCCGGACAGGGCTGAACACTGAAGCTTTCTTT
cdr3_aa: CASSRTGLNTEAFF
v_call: TRBV7-9
d_call: TRBD1
clone_size: -
j_call: TRBJ1-1

cdr3_nt: TGCGCCAGCAGCTTGGGGGGTGTAGGGGGCACAGATACGCAGTATTTT
cdr3_aa: CASSLGGVGGTDTQYF
v_call: TRBV5-1
d_call: -
clone_size: -
j_call: TRBJ2-3

cdr3_nt: TGTGCCAGCAGCTTAAGGGGGGGCCGCGGTGGTGAGCAGTTCTTC
cdr3_aa: CASSLRGGRGGEQFF
v_call: TRBV7-8
d_call: -
clone_size: -
j_call: TRBJ2-1

cdr3_nt: TGTGCCAGCAGCTTAGGCGTATGGGGCGTCGGCACTGAAGCTTTCTTT
cdr3_aa: CASSLGVWGVGTEAFF
v_call: TRBV7-2
d_call: -
clone_size: -
j_call: TRBJ1-1

cdr3_nt: TGTGCCATCAGTTTAGCCGGAAGTTATGGCTACACCTTC
cdr3_aa: CAISLAGSYGYTF
v_call: TRBV10-3
d_call: -
clone_size: -
j_call: TRBJ1-2

cdr3_nt: TGTGCCTGGAGTGTCCGGGACACAGAGCAGTACTTC
cdr3_aa: CAWSVRDTEQYF
v_call: TRBV30
d_call: -
clone_size: -
j_call: TRBJ2-7

cdr3_nt: TGTGCCAGCAGCTACTCCGACAGGGGATGGGCTGAAGCTTTCTTT
cdr3_aa: CASSYSDRGWAEAFF
v_call: TRBV9
d_call: TRBD1
clone_size: -
j_call: TRBJ1-1

cdr3_nt: TGTGCCAGCATCGAAGGTGGCGGAGGCTCTGGAAACACCATATATTTT
cdr3_aa: CASIEGGGGSGNTIYF
v_call: TRBV2
d_call: -
clone_size: -
j_call: TRBJ1-3

cdr3_nt: TGTGCCAGCAGCTCCAGACAGGTCCTAGGGCCCCAGCATTTT
cdr3_aa: CASSSRQVLGPQHF
v_call: TRBV7-2
d_call: -
clone_size: -
j_call: TRBJ1-5

cdr3_nt: TGTGCCAGCAGCCCGAAGGGCAGGGAAGGCTCCTACGAGCAGTACTTC
cdr3_aa: CASSPKGREGSYEQYF
v_call: TRBV5-4
d_call: -
clone_size: -
j_call: TRBJ2-7

cdr3_nt: TGCGCCAGCAGCTTGGGGACTAGGAAGAACACCGGGGAGCTGTTTTTT
cdr3_aa: CASSLGTRKNTGELFF
v_call: TRBV5-1
d_call: TRBD2
clone_size: -
j_call: TRBJ2-2

cdr3_nt: TGCGCCAGCAGCCCCTCCGAGACAGCTAACTATGGCTACACCTTC
cdr3_aa: CASSPSETANYGYTF
v_call: TRBV4-1
d_call: -
clone_size: -
j_call: TRBJ1-2

cdr3_nt: TGTGCCAGTAGTATTCCAGCGTCCGGCTACACCTTC
cdr3_aa: CASSIPASGYTF
v_call: TRBV19
d_call: -
clone_size: -
j_call: TRBJ1-2

cdr3_nt: TGTGCCAGCAGCTTAGTTACTAGCGGGGGGCCAGATACGCAGTATTTT
cdr3_aa: CASSLVTSGGPDTQYF
v_call: TRBV7-8
d_call: TRBD2
clone_size: -
j_call: TRBJ2-3

cdr3_nt: TGTGCCAGCAGCCACAGCGGAGACACTTTAAACTTC
cdr3_aa: CASSHSGDTLNF
v_call: TRBV3-1/TRBV3-2
d_call: -
clone_size: -
j_call: TRBJ2-7

cdr3_nt: TGCGCCAGCGTCCAGGGGAACACTGAAGCTTTCTTT
cdr3_aa: CASVQGNTEAFF
v_call: TRBV10-2
d_call: -
clone_size: -
j_call: TRBJ1-1

cdr3_nt: TGTGCCAGCAGCTTAGCGGGCTGGGCAGATACGCAGTATTTT
cdr3_aa: CASSLAGWADTQYF
v_call: TRBV7-2
d_call: -
clone_size: -
j_call: TRBJ2-3

cdr3_nt: TGTGCCAGCAGCTCGTACATGGACTATGGCTACACCTTC
cdr3_aa: CASSSYMDYGYTF
v_call: TRBV7-2
d_call: -
clone_size: -
j_call: TRBJ1-2

cdr3_nt: TGTGCCAGCAGCCTCAGGCGGAACACTGAAGCTTTCTTT
cdr3_aa: CASSLRRNTEAFF
v_call: TRBV13
d_call: -
clone_size: few
j_call: TRBJ1-1

cdr3_nt: TGTGCCAGCTCACCATATACTACAGGCGCATCGTATGGCTACACCTTC
cdr3_aa: CASSPYTTGASYGYTF
v_call: TRBV18
d_call: -
clone_size: -
j_call: TRBJ1-2

cdr3_nt: TGTGCCACCAGTGATTCCCGACAGGGGCTCGCCGGGGAGCTGTTTTTT
cdr3_aa: CATSDSRQGLAGELFF
v_call: TRBV24-1
d_call: TRBD1
clone_size: -
j_call: TRBJ2-2

cdr3_nt: TGCGCCAGCAGCCGAGGACAGGGGGGCTACGAGCAGTACTTC
cdr3_aa: CASSRGQGGYEQYF
v_call: TRBV5-1
d_call: TRBD1
clone_size: -
j_call: TRBJ2-7

cdr3_nt: TGTGCCAGCAGCGGGAGGGCCACCGGGGAGCTGTTTTTT
cdr3_aa: CASSGRATGELFF
v_call: TRBV2
d_call: TRBD2
clone_size: -
j_call: TRBJ2-2

cdr3_nt: TGTGCCAGCAGCTTAGTGGCCCACTCTGGAAACACCATATATTTT
cdr3_aa: CASSLVAHSGNTIYF
v_call: TRBV11-2
d_call: -
clone_size: -
j_call: TRBJ1-3